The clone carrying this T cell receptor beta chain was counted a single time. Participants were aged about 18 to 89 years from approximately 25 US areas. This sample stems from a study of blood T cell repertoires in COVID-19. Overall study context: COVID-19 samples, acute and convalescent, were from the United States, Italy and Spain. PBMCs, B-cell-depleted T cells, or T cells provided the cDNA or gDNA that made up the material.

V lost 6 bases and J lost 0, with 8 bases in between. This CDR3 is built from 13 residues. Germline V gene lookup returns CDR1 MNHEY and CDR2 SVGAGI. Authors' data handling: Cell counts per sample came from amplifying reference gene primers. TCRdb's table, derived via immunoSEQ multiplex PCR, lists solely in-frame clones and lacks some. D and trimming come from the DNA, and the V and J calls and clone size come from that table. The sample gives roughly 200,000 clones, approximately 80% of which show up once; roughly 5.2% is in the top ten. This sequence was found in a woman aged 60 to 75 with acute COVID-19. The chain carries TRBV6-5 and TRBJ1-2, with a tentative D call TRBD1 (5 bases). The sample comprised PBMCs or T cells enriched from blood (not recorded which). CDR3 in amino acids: CASRTASNYGYTF. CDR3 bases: TGTGCCAGCAGGACAGCTTCTAACTATGGCTACACCTTC.